This T cell receptor beta chain was found in a study of technical replicates of blood from a few donors. Germline V gene sequence: CDR1 MDHEN, CDR2 SYDVKM. The CDR3 has 14 amino acids. Trimming took off 2 bases at V and 5 bases at J, with 13 bases between the two ends. Repertoires were generated with immunoSEQ multiplex PCR, while TCRdb's copy carries only in-frame clones and drops some. The sample holds about 81,000 clones, roughly four fifths seen once. The chain uses TRBV28 and TRBJ2-7; D is perhaps TRBD1 (6 bases). This receptor was taken from a human donor in good health. Some clones in this sample may be carry-over from other donors' samples. The sequenced sample was PBMCs. The CDR3 nucleotides read TGTGCCAGCAGTTTACAAGGGGGTATCAACGAGCAGTACTTC. The encoded protein is CASSLQGGINEQYF.